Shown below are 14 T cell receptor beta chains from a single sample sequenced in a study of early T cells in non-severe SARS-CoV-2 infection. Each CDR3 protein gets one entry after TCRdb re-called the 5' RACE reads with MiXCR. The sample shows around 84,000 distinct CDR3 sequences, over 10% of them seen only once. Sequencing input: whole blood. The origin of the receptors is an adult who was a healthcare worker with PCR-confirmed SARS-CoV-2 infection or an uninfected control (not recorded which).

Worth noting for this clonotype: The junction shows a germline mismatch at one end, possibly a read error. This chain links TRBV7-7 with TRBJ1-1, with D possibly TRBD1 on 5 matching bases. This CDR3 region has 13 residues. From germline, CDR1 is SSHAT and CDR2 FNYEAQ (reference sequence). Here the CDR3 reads CASSQGRAGEAFF. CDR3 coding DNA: TGTGCTAGCAGCCAGGGACGGGCGGGCGAGGCTTTCTTT.

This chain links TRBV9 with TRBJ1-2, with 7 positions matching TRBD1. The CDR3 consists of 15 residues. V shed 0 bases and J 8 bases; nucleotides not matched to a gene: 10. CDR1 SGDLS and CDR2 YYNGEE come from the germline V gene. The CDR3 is CASSVVGDRAGGYTF. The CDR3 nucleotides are TGTGCCAGCAGCGTAGTTGGTGACAGGGCCGGGGGCTACACCTTC. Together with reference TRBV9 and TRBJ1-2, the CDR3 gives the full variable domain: DSGVTQTPKHLITATGQRVTLRCSPRSGDLSVYWYQQSLDQGLQFLIQYYNGEERAKGNILERFSAQQFPDLHSELNLSSLELGDSALYFCASSVVGDRAGGYTFGSGTRLTVV.

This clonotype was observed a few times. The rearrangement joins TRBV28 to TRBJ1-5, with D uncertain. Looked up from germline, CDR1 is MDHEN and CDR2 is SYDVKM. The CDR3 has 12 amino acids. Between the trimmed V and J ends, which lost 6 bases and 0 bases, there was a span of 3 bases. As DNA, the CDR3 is TGTGCCAGCAGACCTAGCAATCAGCCCCAGCATTTT. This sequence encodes CASRPSNQPQHF. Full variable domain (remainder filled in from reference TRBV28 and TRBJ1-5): DVKVTQSSRYLVKRTGEKVFLECVQDMDHENMFWYRQDPGLGLRLIYFSYDVKMKEKGDIPEGYSVSREKKERFSLILESASTNQTSMYLCASRPSNQPQHFGDGTRLSIL.

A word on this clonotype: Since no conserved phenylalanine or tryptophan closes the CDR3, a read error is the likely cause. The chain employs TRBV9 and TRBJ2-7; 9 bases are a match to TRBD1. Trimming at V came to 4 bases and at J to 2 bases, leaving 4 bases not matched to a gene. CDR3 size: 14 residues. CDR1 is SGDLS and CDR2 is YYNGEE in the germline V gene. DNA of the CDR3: TGTGCCAGCAGCCCCCGGACAGGGGCCTACGAGCAGTACTCC. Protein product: CASSPRTGAYEQYS.

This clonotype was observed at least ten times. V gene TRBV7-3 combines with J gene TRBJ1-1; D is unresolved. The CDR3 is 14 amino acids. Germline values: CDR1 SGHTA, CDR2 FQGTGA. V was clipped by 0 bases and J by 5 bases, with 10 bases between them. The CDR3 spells CASSLTGSGTEAFF. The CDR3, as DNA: TGTGCCAGCAGCTTAACGGGTAGTGGGACTGAAGCTTTCTTT.

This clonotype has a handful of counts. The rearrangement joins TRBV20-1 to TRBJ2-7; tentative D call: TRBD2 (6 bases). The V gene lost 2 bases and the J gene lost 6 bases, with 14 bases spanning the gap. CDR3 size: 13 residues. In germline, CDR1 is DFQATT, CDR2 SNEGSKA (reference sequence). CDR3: CSARLAATPEQYF. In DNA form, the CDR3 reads TGCAGTGCTAGATTAGCGGCAACTCCCGAGCAGTACTTC.

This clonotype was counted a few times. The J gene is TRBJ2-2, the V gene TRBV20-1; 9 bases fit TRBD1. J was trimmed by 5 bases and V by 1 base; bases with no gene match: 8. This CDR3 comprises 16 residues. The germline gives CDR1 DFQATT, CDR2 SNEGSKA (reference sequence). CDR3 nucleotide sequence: TGCAGTGCTAGAGTGGGTCCCGGGACAGGGACCGGGGAGCTGTTTTTT. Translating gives CSARVGPGTGTGELFF.

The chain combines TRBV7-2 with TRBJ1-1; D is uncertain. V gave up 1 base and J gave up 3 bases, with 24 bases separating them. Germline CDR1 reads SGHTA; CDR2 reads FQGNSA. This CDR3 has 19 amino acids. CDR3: CASSLGSGRWTGPDTEAFF. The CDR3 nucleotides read TGTGCCAGCAGCTTAGGGTCAGGTCGGTGGACGGGCCCCGACACTGAAGCTTTCTTT.

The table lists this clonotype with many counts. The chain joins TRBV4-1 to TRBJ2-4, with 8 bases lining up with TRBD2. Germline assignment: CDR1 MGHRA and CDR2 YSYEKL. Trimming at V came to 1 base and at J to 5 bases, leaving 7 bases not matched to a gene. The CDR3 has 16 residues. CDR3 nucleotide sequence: TGCGCCAGCAGCCAAGGAATGGCTAGCGGGCAAAACATTCAGTACTTC. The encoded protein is CASSQGMASGQNIQYF.

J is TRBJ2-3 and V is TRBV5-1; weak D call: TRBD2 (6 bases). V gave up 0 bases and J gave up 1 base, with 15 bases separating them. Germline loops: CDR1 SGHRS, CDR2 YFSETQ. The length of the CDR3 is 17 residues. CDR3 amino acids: CASSLASGTSGTDTQYF. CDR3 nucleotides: TGCGCCAGCAGCTTGGCCTCGGGGACTTCTGGCACAGATACGCAGTATTTT.

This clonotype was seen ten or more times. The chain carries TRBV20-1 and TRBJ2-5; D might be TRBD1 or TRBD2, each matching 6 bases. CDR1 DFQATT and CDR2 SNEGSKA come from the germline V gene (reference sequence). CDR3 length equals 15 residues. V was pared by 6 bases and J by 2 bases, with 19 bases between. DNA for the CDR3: TGCAGTGCCACCTGGGACGGGGGCCCACAAGAGACCCAGTACTTC. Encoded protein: CSATWDGGPQETQYF.

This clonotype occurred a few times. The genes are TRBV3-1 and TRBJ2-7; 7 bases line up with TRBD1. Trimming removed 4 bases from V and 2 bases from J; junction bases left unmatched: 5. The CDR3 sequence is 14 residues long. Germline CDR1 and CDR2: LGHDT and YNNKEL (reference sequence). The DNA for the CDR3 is TGTGCCAGCAGCCGAACGGGACAGACCTACGAGCAGTACTTC. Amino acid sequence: CASSRTGQTYEQYF.

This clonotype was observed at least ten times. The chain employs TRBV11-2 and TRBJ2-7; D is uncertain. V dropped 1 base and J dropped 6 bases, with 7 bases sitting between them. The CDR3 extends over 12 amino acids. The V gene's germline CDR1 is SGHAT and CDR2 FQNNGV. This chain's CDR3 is CASSLVGSEQYF. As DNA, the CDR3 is TGTGCCAGCAGCTTAGTTGGGTCCGAGCAGTACTTC.

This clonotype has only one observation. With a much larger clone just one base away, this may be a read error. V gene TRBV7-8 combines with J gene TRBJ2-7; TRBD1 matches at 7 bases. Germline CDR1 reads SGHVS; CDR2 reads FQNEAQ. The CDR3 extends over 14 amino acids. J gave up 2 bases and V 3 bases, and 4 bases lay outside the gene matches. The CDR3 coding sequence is TGTGCCAGCAGCTTGAGGGACAGCCCCTACGAGCAGTACTTC. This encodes CASSLRDSPYEQYF.